This T cell receptor (beta chain) was sequenced for a study of T cell repertoires in cytomegalovirus infection. Details on this clonotype: The target antigen is unknown.

TCRdb re-analysed the reads in MiXCR, keeping a single row per CDR3 protein. The repertoire holds fewer than 130,000 distinct CDR3 sequences, with roughly 39% as singletons. The CDR3 covers 15 residues. The germline V and J ends were trimmed by 3 bases and 4 bases, with 15 bases remaining between them. Per the germline V gene, CDR1 is SEHNR and CDR2 is FQNEAQ (reference sequence). The sequencing here drew on CD8+ T cells from cultured PBMCs, taken from culture after CMV antigen stimulation. The chain has TRBV7-9 and TRBJ1-1; no reliable D call. The source is a human donor in good health (CMV status not recorded). Some clones in this sample may be carry-over from other donors' samples. As DNA, the CDR3 is TGTGCCAGCAGCTTGGGCTACGGGGAGGGCACTGAAGCTTTCTTT. It is translated as CASSLGYGEGTEAFF.